One sample yielded the 32 T cell receptor beta chains listed below, sequenced in a study of cytomegalovirus exposure and HLA in healthy donors. PCR primers comprised 60 Vbeta and 13 Jbeta primers. Produced via immunoSEQ multiplex PCR; TCRdb's table is partial and in-frame only. Of 200,000 to 250,000 clones in the sample, 77% are singletons; the top ten hold 2.7%. Material for sequencing was PBMCs. Every receptor here comes from a woman aged 60 to 75 in good health and CMV-seropositive.

The V and J genes are TRBV19 and TRBJ1-1, with a tentative D call TRBD1 (6 bases). CDR1 is LNHDA, CDR2 SQIVND, per germline (reference sequence). CDR3 length: 12 amino acids. Trimming pared 5 bases from V and 8 bases from J, leaving 12 bases between. The CDR3 sequence is CASSVAGTEAFF. The CDR3 region has the DNA TGTGCCAGTAGTGTCGCCGGGACAGAAGCTTTCTTT.

The CDR3 DNA reads TGTGCCAGCTCACCACGGATCGTTAGCGGGAGTCTGGAGCAGTTCTTC. It encodes CASSPRIVSGSLEQFF. V gene TRBV18 combines with J gene TRBJ2-1; 9 nucleotides line up with TRBD2. The CDR3 extends over 16 amino acids. CDR1 KGHSH and CDR2 LQKENI come from the germline V gene. V trimming: 1 base; J trimming: 10 bases; junction bases outside the gene matches: 11.

V and J are TRBV7-3 and TRBJ2-1; possibly TRBD2 for D (5 bases). This CDR3 spans 15 amino acids. V was cut by 5 bases and J by 0 bases, with 11 bases left in between. Germline-derived CDR1 and CDR2 are SGHTA and FQGTGA. As DNA, the CDR3 is TGTGCCAGCAGCCTCACCGGGATCTCCTACAATGAGCAGTTCTTC. This gives the protein CASSLTGISYNEQFF.

This chain uses TRBV6-5 with TRBJ1-2, with 8 bases matching TRBD1. With V trimmed by 4 bases and J by 6 bases, 7 bases remained unmatched. The CDR3 has 14 amino acids. Germline V lookup: CDR1 MNHEY, CDR2 SVGAGI. Here the CDR3 reads CASSFTRGRDGYTF. CDR3 coding DNA: TGTGCCAGCAGTTTCACCAGGGGGCGGGATGGCTACACCTTC.

The chain combines TRBV5-1 with TRBJ2-1; 7 bases line up with TRBD2. V shed 4 bases and J 0 bases; nucleotides not matched to a gene: 7. CDR3 size: 16 residues. Germline loops: CDR1 SGHRS, CDR2 YFSETQ. This CDR3 reads CASSPGREASYNEQFF. CDR3 in DNA: TGCGCCAGCAGCCCGGGCCGGGAGGCCTCCTACAATGAGCAGTTCTTC.

The V call is TRBV10-3, the J call TRBJ1-6, with 7 bases identical to TRBD1. CDR1 and CDR2 from the germline V gene are ENHRY and SYGVKD. Trimming cost V 7 bases and J 8 bases; bases outside gene matches: 5. The CDR3 spans 13 residues. CDR3 sequence reads: CAITDRADSPLHF. For the CDR3, the DNA is TGTGCCATCACCGACAGGGCGGATTCACCCCTCCACTTT.

The chain is built from TRBV5-4 and TRBJ2-7, with unresolved D. CDR1 and CDR2 (germline): SGHNT, YYREEE (reference sequence). The ends were cut back, 4 bases at V and 0 bases at J, with 11 bases in the middle. This CDR3 is 14 amino acids long. The CDR3 region is CASSTPDSSYEQYF. As DNA, the CDR3 is TGTGCCAGCAGCACTCCTGATAGCTCCTACGAGCAGTACTTC.

This rearrangement joins TRBV7-9 to TRBJ2-7; perhaps TRBD1 as D (5 bases). V shed 1 base and J shed 6 bases, with 13 bases lying between them. Germline CDR1 is SEHNR and CDR2 is FQNEAQ (reference sequence). This CDR3 region has 14 residues. CDR3 amino acids: CASSLEAQGSEQYF. CDR3 DNA sequence: TGTGCCAGCAGCTTAGAAGCTCAGGGTTCCGAGCAGTACTTC.

The V gene is TRBV5-1, the J gene TRBJ2-1, with 11 bases matching TRBD2. Per germline, CDR1 SGHRS and CDR2 YFSETQ. V was clipped by 3 bases and J by 10 bases; unmatched bases: 12. The CDR3 runs to 16 residues. This chain's CDR3 is CASSSRSGRGGGEQFF. The CDR3, as DNA: TGCGCCAGCAGCTCTCGTAGCGGGAGGGGGGGTGGAGAGCAGTTCTTC. Supplemented by reference TRBV5-1 and TRBJ2-1, the full variable domain reads KAGVTQTPRYLIKTRGQQVTLSCSPISGHRSVSWYQQTPGQGLQFLFEYFSETQRNKGNFPGRFSGRQFSNSRSEMNVSTLELGDSALYLCASSSRSGRGGGEQFFGPGTRLTVL.

This sequence joins TRBV7-9 and TRBJ2-7; D perhaps matches TRBD2 (7 bases). This CDR3 is built from 15 residues. V lost 3 bases, J lost 2 bases, and 14 bases lay in between. Per the germline V gene, CDR1 is SEHNR and CDR2 is FQNEAQ (reference sequence). Written as DNA, the CDR3 is TGTGCCAGCAGCTTTGAGGGGGGGGCTACCTACGAGCAGTACTTC. Protein: CASSFEGGATYEQYF.

This chain uses TRBV21-1 with TRBJ2-7; TRBD2 is the table's D call and was not checked against the DNA. TRBV21-1 is tagged as a pseudogene. The CDR3 loop spans 14 amino acids. CDR3 loop: CASSKVGGFCEQYF. For the CDR3, the DNA is TGTGCCAGCAGCAAAGTCGGAGGGTTCTGCGAGCAGTACTTC.

The CDR3 reads CASSPSASGGSYEQYF. CDR3 bases: TGTGCCAGCTCACCATCCGCTAGCGGGGGAAGCTACGAGCAGTACTTC. The chain carries TRBV18 and TRBJ2-7, with TRBD2 matching over 10 bases. V lost 2 bases, J lost 3 bases, and 7 bases stayed unmatched. Germline lookup yields CDR1 KGHSH and CDR2 LQKENI. The CDR3 is 16 residues long.

The chain employs TRBV19 and TRBJ1-1; 7 nucleotides line up with TRBD1. The trim removed 3 bases at V and 1 base at J, leaving 5 bases unmatched. Germline V gives CDR1 LNHDA, CDR2 SQIVND (reference sequence). The CDR3 has 15 amino acids. Here the CDR3 reads CASSIVGQQNTEAFF. CDR3 sequence (DNA): TGTGCCAGTAGTATTGTGGGACAGCAGAACACTGAAGCTTTCTTT.

The rearrangement links TRBV19 to TRBJ1-5, with 10 bases that match TRBD1. CDR1 is LNHDA, CDR2 SQIVND, per germline (reference sequence). Losses at the gene ends were 7 bases for V and 4 bases for J; bases not matched to a gene: 7. This CDR3 contains 15 residues. The CDR3 DNA is TGTGCCAGTACCGTGACAGGGGGCTTAAATCAGCCCCAGCATTTT. Residues: CASTVTGGLNQPQHF.

This clone occurred a few times. The rearrangement uses TRBV11-2 and TRBJ1-6; maybe TRBD1 (6 bases). In germline, CDR1 is SGHAT, CDR2 FQNNGV. This CDR3 has 18 residues. Trimming took off 4 bases at V and 0 bases at J, with 16 bases between the two ends. The CDR3 nucleotides read TGTGCCAGCAGCTGGAAGGGGGATAAAGGCTCCTATAATTCACCCCTCCACTTT. It yields the protein CASSWKGDKGSYNSPLHF.

A few counts support this clone. The gene calls are TRBV18 and TRBJ1-1, with 7 bases matching TRBD1. The CDR3 sequence is 11 residues long. The ends lost 5 bases at V and 11 bases at J; junction bases unmatched: 5. Germline loops: CDR1 KGHSH, CDR2 LQKENI. The DNA for the CDR3 is TGTGCCAGCTCATCCTCAGGGGGTGCTTTCTTT. It translates to CASSSSGGAFF.

The rearrangement links TRBV5-6 to TRBJ1-2; no clear D gene. Per germline, CDR1 SGHDT and CDR2 YYEEEE. The V and J ends lost 1 base and 4 bases respectively, with 14 bases between them. The CDR3 sequence is 15 residues long. CDR3 in amino acids: CASSLNLQAFYGYTF. CDR3 DNA sequence: TGTGCCAGCAGCTTGAATCTTCAGGCGTTCTATGGCTACACCTTC.

CDR3 loop: CASRSGGQETQYF. CDR3 coding DNA: TGTGCCAGCAGGTCGGGGGGCCAAGAGACCCAGTACTTC. The chain has TRBV2 and TRBJ2-5; 7 bases align to TRBD2. In germline, CDR1 is SNHLY, CDR2 FYNNEI. The junction had 2 bases not matched to a gene; V was cut back by 6 bases and J by 1 base. CDR3 length: 13 residues. Based on the CDR3 plus reference TRBV2 and TRBJ2-5, the full variable domain is EPEVTQTPSHQVTQMGQEVILRCVPISNHLYFYWYRQILGQKVEFLVSFYNNEISEKSEIFDDQFSVERPDGSNFTLKIRSTKLEDSAMYFCASRSGGQETQYFGPGTRLLVL.

The chain is built from TRBV5-4 and TRBJ2-7; D possibly corresponds to TRBD2 (6 bases). The CDR3 contains 15 residues. Germline CDR1 SGHNT, CDR2 YYREEE (reference sequence). Trimming took off 3 bases at V and 0 bases at J, with 13 bases between the two ends. DNA for the CDR3: TGTGCCAGCAGCTCCGGGACTCTAAGCTCCTACGAGCAGTACTTC. Translating it yields CASSSGTLSSYEQYF.

CDR3 DNA: TGCGCCAGCAGTGGGGGGGACTATGGCTACACCTTC. Translated: CASSGGDYGYTF. The gene calls are TRBV10-2 and TRBJ1-2; D perhaps matches TRBD1 (5 bases). Germline values: CDR1 WSHSY, CDR2 SAAADI. CDR3 length: 12 amino acids. Trimming left V 4 bases short and J 3 bases short, with 6 bases between.

The chain's CDR3 is CASTSGQETQYF. Written as DNA, the CDR3 is TGTGCCAGTACTAGCGGCCAAGAGACCCAGTACTTC. V usage is TRBV2 and J usage is TRBJ2-5; TRBD2 agrees at 8 bases. The germline V gene encodes CDR1 SNHLY and CDR2 FYNNEI. This CDR3 has 12 residues. The V segment lost 9 bases and the J segment 1 base; nucleotides outside the gene matches: 1.

The gene calls are TRBV11-3 and TRBJ2-7; D unresolved. Germline CDR1 is SGHNT and CDR2 is YENEEA. V lost 0 bases and J 5 bases, leaving 8 bases between the germline ends. The CDR3 extends over 13 amino acids. CDR3 region: CASSLDFVNEQYF. CDR3 nucleotides: TGTGCCAGCAGCTTAGATTTCGTAAACGAGCAGTACTTC.

The J gene is TRBJ1-4, the V gene TRBV2, with D maybe TRBD1 (6 bases). In germline, CDR1 is SNHLY, CDR2 FYNNEI. The CDR3 is 16 residues long. The V and J ends lost 4 bases and 8 bases respectively, with 20 bases between them. CDR3 nucleotide sequence: TGTGCCAGCAGTGCCCAACGCACAGGGACGCGAGAAAAACTGTTTTTT. This gives the protein CASSAQRTGTREKLFF.

This clone was found once. This sequence joins TRBV5-8 and TRBJ1-1; 7 nucleotides align to TRBD1. The length of the CDR3 is 14 residues. Trimming at V came to 2 bases and at J to 5 bases, leaving 6 bases not matched to a gene. In germline, CDR1 is SGHTS, CDR2 YDEGEE. CDR3 bases: TGTGCCAGCAGCTTAGACAGGGTGGGGACTGAAGCTTTCTTT. It translates to CASSLDRVGTEAFF.

CDR3 in amino acids: CASSLVWGHGTDTQYF. CDR3 nucleotides: TGTGCCAGCAGCTTAGTCTGGGGGCATGGCACAGATACGCAGTATTTT. This chain joins TRBV7-2 and TRBJ2-3, with TRBD1 as a possible D gene (6 bases). V lost 1 base, J lost 1 base, and 12 bases lay in between. CDR3 size: 16 residues. Germline assignment: CDR1 SGHTA and CDR2 FQGNSA.

The V gene is TRBV10-1, the J gene TRBJ2-7, with 9 bases lining up with TRBD1. The germline V gene has CDR1 WNHNN and CDR2 SYGVQD (reference sequence). The CDR3 is 15 residues long. V lost 2 bases and J lost 7; bases outside the gene matches: 9. The CDR3 DNA reads as TGCGCCAGCAGTGAGGTTGGACAGGGGATTGGGGAGCAGTACTTC. Its protein is CASSEVGQGIGEQYF.

The chain uses TRBV21-1 and TRBJ2-1; the DNA was not used to check the table's D call, TRBD1. TRBV21-1 is described as a pseudogene. This CDR3 is built from 19 residues. The CDR3 sequence is CASSKSLQFGQATYNEQFF. The CDR3 bases are TGTGCCAGCAGCAAATCGCTGCAGTTCGGACAGGCAACATACAATGAGCAGTTCTTC.

The chain couples TRBV10-3 to TRBJ1-2; D perhaps matches TRBD1 (6 bases). CDR1 ENHRY and CDR2 SYGVKD come from the germline V gene. This CDR3 contains 15 residues. Trimming took 1 base from V and 3 from J, leaving 12 bases between them. The CDR3 DNA reads TGTGCCATCAGTGAGTGGCAGGGGTCTGACTATGGCTACACCTTC. Protein sequence: CAISEWQGSDYGYTF.

V gene TRBV10-1 combines with J gene TRBJ1-5; D possibly corresponds to TRBD1 (6 bases). Germline V gene lookup returns CDR1 WNHNN and CDR2 SYGVQD (reference sequence). The CDR3 is 16 residues long. V was pared by 10 bases and J by 1 base, with 20 bases between. CDR3 in DNA: TGCGCCACGAGGGGCAGGGGCGCAGGAAGCAATCAGCCCCAGCATTTT. Translation gives CATRGRGAGSNQPQHF.

This clone turned up a few times. This chain links TRBV6-1 with TRBJ2-5; TRBD2 agrees at 12 bases. Looked up from germline, CDR1 is MNHNS and CDR2 is SASEGT. V shed 3 bases and J 5 bases; nucleotides not matched to a gene: 4. This CDR3 is built from 15 residues. CDR3: CASSELAGGLETQYF. In DNA, the CDR3 is TGTGCCAGCAGTGAGCTAGCGGGAGGGTTGGAGACCCAGTACTTC.

The chain couples TRBV5-8 to TRBJ1-1; D unclear. CDR3 length equals 13 residues. Trimming left V 7 bases short and J 0 bases short, with 10 bases between. Germline V gene data show CDR1 as SGHTS and CDR2 as YDEGEE. The CDR3: CASLDIMNTEAFF. CDR3 DNA sequence: TGTGCCAGCCTCGACATCATGAACACTGAAGCTTTCTTT. Drawing the rest from reference TRBV5-8 and TRBJ1-1, the complete variable domain is EAGVTQSPTHLIKTRGQQATLRCSPISGHTSVYWYQQALGLGLQFLLWYDEGEERNRGNFPPRFSGRQFPNYSSELNVNALELEDSALYLCASLDIMNTEAFFGQGTRLTVV.

This sequence joins TRBV5-1 and TRBJ1-1; D is possibly TRBD1 (6 bases). The CDR3 sequence is 14 residues long. The V gene lost 5 bases and the J gene lost 4 bases, with 15 bases spanning the gap. Germline V lookup: CDR1 SGHRS, CDR2 YFSETQ. The CDR3 sequence: CASSPSGVGTEAFF. The CDR3 DNA follows: TGCGCCAGCAGTCCATCAGGGGTTGGCACTGAAGCTTTCTTT.